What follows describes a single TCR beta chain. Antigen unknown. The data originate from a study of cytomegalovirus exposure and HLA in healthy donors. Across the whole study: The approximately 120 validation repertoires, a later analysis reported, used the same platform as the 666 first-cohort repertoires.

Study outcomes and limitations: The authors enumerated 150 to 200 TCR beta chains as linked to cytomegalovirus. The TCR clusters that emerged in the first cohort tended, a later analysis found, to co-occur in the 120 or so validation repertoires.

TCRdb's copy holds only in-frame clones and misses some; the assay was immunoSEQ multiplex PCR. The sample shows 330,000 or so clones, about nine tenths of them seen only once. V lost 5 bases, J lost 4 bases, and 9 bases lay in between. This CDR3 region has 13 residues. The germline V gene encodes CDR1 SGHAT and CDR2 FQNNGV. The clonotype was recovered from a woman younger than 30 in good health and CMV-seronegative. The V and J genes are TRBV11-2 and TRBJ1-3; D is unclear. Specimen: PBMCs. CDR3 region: CASSLFQGNTIYF. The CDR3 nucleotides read TGTGCCAGCAGCCTTTTTCAGGGAAACACCATATATTTT.